The source of this T cell receptor (beta chain) is a study of blood T cell repertoires in COVID-19. Recruitment covered about two dozen US areas and drew participants whose ages spanned roughly 18 to 89 years. The CDR3 has 15 residues. J lost 5 bases, V lost 2 bases, and 6 bases had no gene match. Germline values: CDR1 MDHEN, CDR2 SYDVKM. Original methodology: Using reference gene primer amplification, nucleated cell counts were estimated. Profiling relied on immunoSEQ multiplex PCR, and the TCRdb table lists in-frame clones only, not all of them. For V, J and clone size, that table is used; D and trimming come from the DNA. The sample lists 200,000 or so clones, just over 85% seen once, with approximately 4.2% in the top ten.

The TCR sequence derives from a middle-aged woman with acute COVID-19. Sequencing input: PBMCs or T cells enriched from blood (not recorded which). V usage is TRBV28 and J usage is TRBJ2-1; the match to TRBD1 covers 7 bases. CDR3 in DNA: TGTGCCAGCAGTTTAATGGACAGGTCCCACAATGAGCAGTTCTTC. Amino acids: CASSLMDRSHNEQFF.